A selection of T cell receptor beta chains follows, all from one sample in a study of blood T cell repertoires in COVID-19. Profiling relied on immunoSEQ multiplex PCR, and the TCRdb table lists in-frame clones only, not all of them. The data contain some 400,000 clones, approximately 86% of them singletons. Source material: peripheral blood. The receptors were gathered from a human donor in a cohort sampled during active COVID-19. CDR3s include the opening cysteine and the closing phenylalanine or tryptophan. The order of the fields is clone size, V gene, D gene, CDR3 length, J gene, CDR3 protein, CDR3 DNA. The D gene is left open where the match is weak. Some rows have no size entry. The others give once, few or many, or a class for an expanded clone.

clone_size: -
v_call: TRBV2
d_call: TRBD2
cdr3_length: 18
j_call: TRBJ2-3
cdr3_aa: CASSEGLAGGLSTDTQYF
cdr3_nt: TGTGCCAGCAGTGAGGGACTAGCGGGGGGCCTTAGCACAGATACGCAGTATTTT

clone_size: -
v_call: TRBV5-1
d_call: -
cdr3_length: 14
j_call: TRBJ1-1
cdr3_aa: CASSQEGRDTEAFF
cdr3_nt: TGCGCCAGCAGCCAGGAGGGGAGAGACACTGAAGCTTTCTTT

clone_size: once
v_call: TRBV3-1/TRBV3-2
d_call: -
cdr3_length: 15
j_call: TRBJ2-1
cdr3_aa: CASSQRGGGPHEQFF
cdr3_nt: TGTGCCAGCAGCCAAAGGGGCGGGGGCCCGCATGAGCAGTTCTTC

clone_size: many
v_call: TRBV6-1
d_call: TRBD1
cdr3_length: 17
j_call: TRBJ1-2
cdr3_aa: CASSDFKETGIGGGYTF
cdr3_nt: TGTGCCAGCAGTGACTTTAAAGAGACAGGGATCGGTGGAGGCTACACCTTC

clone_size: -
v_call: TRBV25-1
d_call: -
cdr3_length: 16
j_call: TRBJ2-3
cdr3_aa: CASSESRAGGTDTQYF
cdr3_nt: TGTGCCAGCAGTGAATCCCGGGCAGGGGGCACAGATACGCAGTATTTT

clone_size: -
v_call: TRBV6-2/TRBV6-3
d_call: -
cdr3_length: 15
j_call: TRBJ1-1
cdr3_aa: CASSYSENSNTEAFF
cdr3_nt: TGTGCCAGCAGTTACTCCGAGAATTCGAACACTGAAGCTTTCTTT

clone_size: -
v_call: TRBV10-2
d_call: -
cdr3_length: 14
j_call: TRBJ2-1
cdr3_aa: CASSEAVSYNEQFF
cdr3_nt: TGCGCCAGCAGTGAGGCGGTTTCCTACAATGAGCAGTTCTTC

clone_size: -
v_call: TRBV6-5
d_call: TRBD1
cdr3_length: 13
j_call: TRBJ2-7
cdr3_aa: CASISTGTYEQYF
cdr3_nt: TGTGCCAGCATATCGACAGGGACGTACGAGCAGTACTTC

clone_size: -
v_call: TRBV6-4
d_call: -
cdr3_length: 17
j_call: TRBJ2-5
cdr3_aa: CASSDPRGAAQVVAQYF
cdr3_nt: TGTGCCAGCAGTGACCCGCGGGGAGCGGCCCAGGTGGTGGCCCAGTACTTC

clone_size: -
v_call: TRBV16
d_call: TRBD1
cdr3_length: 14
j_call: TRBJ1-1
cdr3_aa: CASSQSGTVTEAFF
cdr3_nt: TGTGCCAGCAGCCAATCAGGGACAGTCACTGAAGCTTTCTTT

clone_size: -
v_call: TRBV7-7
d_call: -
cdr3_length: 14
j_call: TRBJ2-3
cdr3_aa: CASSLRGSTDTQYF
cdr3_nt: TGTGCCAGCAGCTTACGCGGAAGCACAGATACGCAGTATTTT

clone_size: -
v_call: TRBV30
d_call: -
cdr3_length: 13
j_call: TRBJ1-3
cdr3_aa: CAWSPLTGNTIYF
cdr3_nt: TGTGCCTGGAGTCCACTGACTGGAAACACCATATATTTT

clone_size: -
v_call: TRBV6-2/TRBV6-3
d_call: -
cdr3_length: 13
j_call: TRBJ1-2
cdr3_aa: CASSGTGSYGYTF
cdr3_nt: TGTGCCAGCAGTGGCACGGGGAGCTATGGCTACACCTTC

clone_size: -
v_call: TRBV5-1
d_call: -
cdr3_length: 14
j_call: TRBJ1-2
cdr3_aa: CASSLNVGDYGYTF
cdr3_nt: TGCGCCAGCAGCTTGAATGTCGGGGACTATGGCTACACCTTC